The rows below give T cell receptor beta chains drawn from one sample of a study of PD-L1 blockade in urothelial cancer. TCRdb's table, derived via immunoSEQ multiplex PCR, lists solely in-frame clones and lacks some. This sample has 35,000 to 45,000 clones, with roughly four fifths found just once. Sequenced material: PBMCs, taken around atezolizumab (anti-PD-L1) treatment. Every receptor here comes from a man in his 60s with urothelial cancer. The CDR3 runs from the conserved cysteine through the conserved F or W. A D gene is named only where the DNA matches it firmly. Size is stated for part of the rows, as once, few or many counts, or as a class when the clone is expanded.

>TRBV9|-|-|TRBJ1-1
TGTGCCAGCAGCGTAGTTGATACGGGGAACACTGAAGCTTTCTTT
CASSVVDTGNTEAFF
>TRBV19|-|TRBD1|TRBJ1-5
TGTGCCAGTAGCAAGGGACAGAGCAATCAGCCCCAGCATTTT
CASSKGQSNQPQHF
>TRBV4-2|-|TRBD2|TRBJ2-2
TGTGCCAGCAGCCTCAGGCGGGCTAGCGGGGACCAAAACACCGGGGAGCTGTTTTTT
CASSLRRASGDQNTGELFF
>TRBV9|-|-|TRBJ2-5
TGTGCCAGCAGCGCGTCTAGCACCTCGGAGACCCAGTACTTC
CASSASSTSETQYF
>TRBV7-9|-|TRBD2|TRBJ2-3
TGTGCCAGCAGCTTAGGATCAGCGGGGTACAGCACAGATACGCAGTATTTT
CASSLGSAGYSTDTQYF
>TRBV5-5|-|TRBD1|TRBJ1-1
TGTGCCAGCAGCTTGGCTTGGGACAGGGGAGAAGCTTTCTTT
CASSLAWDRGEAFF
>TRBV23-1|-|TRBD1|TRBJ2-7
TGCGCCAGCAGTAAGGGGGCGCACCCGACCTACGAGCAGTACTTC
CASSKGAHPTYEQYF
>TRBV30|-|-|TRBJ2-5
TGTGCCTGGAGGTATAGAGAGACCCAGTACTTC
CAWRYRETQYF
>TRBV2|-|TRBD1|TRBJ2-7
TGTGCCAGCAGCTCTTCCGGGACAGGGTTGTACGAGCAGTACTTC
CASSSSGTGLYEQYF
>TRBV2|once|-|TRBJ2-4
TGTGCCAGCAGTGAAATTGGGGCGGCGAACATTCAGTACTTC
CASSEIGAANIQYF
>TRBV7-8|-|TRBD1|TRBJ1-1
TGTGCCAGCAGCTTATTGACAGGGGGCTGGAACACTGAAGCTTTCTTT
CASSLLTGGWNTEAFF
>TRBV6-1|-|-|TRBJ1-3
TGTGCCAGCAGTGACTCGTTCAGAGGGAACACCATATATTTT
CASSDSFRGNTIYF
>TRBV5-1|-|TRBD1|TRBJ1-2
TGCGCCAGCAGCTTGGGGGACAGGGCTAGCTATGGCTACACCTTC
CASSLGDRASYGYTF
>TRBV5-5|-|-|TRBJ2-3
TGTGCCAGCAGCTTGGCCAGTCGCACAGATACGCAGTATTTT
CASSLASRTDTQYF
>TRBV14|-|TRBD1|TRBJ1-2
TGTGCCAGCAGCCTAAGCGGACAGGGGGCTTTTGGCTACACCTTC
CASSLSGQGAFGYTF
>TRBV7-9|few|-|TRBJ2-7
TGTGCCAGCAGCCCAGGGTACGAGCAGTACTTC
CASSPGYEQYF
>TRBV7-9|-|-|TRBJ1-6
TGTGCCAGCAGCTTAGCGTTGGCGGATAATTCACCCCTCCACTTT
CASSLALADNSPLHF
>TRBV30|-|-|TRBJ1-2
TGTGCCTGGAGTCCGGGAGATTATGGCTACACCTTC
CAWSPGDYGYTF
>TRBV10-3|-|-|TRBJ1-1
TGTGCCATCAGCGGGAACACTGAAGCTTTCTTT
CAISGNTEAFF
>TRBV30|-|-|TRBJ1-4
TGTGCCTTGAACGCGGACAGTAATGAAAAACTGTTTTTT
CALNADSNEKLFF
>TRBV7-9|-|TRBD1|TRBJ1-4
TGTGCCAGCAGCACGGGACAGGGAGGTGAAAAACTGTTTTTT
CASSTGQGGEKLFF
>TRBV28|-|TRBD2|TRBJ2-1
TGTGCCAGCAGTTTATTGTTAGCGGGAAACTACAATGAGCAGTTCTTC
CASSLLLAGNYNEQFF
>TRBV19|few|-|TRBJ1-2
TGTGCCAGTAGTTTAGACCCGGGGTATGGCTACACCTTC
CASSLDPGYGYTF
>TRBV19|once|-|TRBJ2-6
TGTGCCAGTAGTACCGGGAGCTCTGGGGCCAACGTCCTGACTTTC
CASSTGSSGANVLTF
>TRBV7-2|-|TRBD1|TRBJ1-2
TGTGCCAGCAGCTTGGGACTTGACAGGGATTATGGCTACACCTTC
CASSLGLDRDYGYTF
>TRBV6-5|-|TRBD1|TRBJ1-2
TGTGCCAGCAGCCGTCGACAGGGCTCCTATGGCTACACCTTC
CASSRRQGSYGYTF
>TRBV4-2|-|TRBD2|TRBJ2-1
TGTGCCAGCAGCCGTCGTCGGACTAGCGGTCAAGGCTATGAGCAGTTCTTC
CASSRRRTSGQGYEQFF
>TRBV9|-|TRBD1|TRBJ2-3
TGTGCCAGCAGCACCCGGGACAGCTACACAGATACGCAGTATTTT
CASSTRDSYTDTQYF
>TRBV28|-|TRBD1|TRBJ1-1
TGTGCCAGCAGCCAGGGGGTGAACACTGAAGCTTTCTTT
CASSQGVNTEAFF
>TRBV5-1|-|TRBD2|TRBJ2-1
TGCGCCAGCAGCTTGGATGCGGGGGGCTACAATGAGCAGTTCTTC
CASSLDAGGYNEQFF
>TRBV28|-|-|TRBJ1-6
TGTGCCAGCAGTTTATCGGGGAATCGGTCACCCCTCCACTTT
CASSLSGNRSPLHF
>TRBV30|-|-|TRBJ1-1
TGTGCCTGGGAACCGGGAGGTGACACTGAAGCTTTCTTT
CAWEPGGDTEAFF